Here is one T cell receptor beta chain with its context. Time point indicated: blood at routine non-recurrence follow-up after resection. Whole RNA was taken from tumor, nontumor lung or frozen PBMC; it was then sequenced unsorted. The germline CDR1 and CDR2 sequences are SGHNT and YENEEA. V dropped 4 bases and J dropped 9; count of bases not matched to a gene: 9. The CDR3 has 15 residues. This sample is part of a study of spatial heterogeneity in lung cancer. Study background: PBMC collected at follow-up were sequenced when available, a median of roughly two years after resection.

TCRdb re-called the 5' RACE reads with MiXCR, one entry per CDR3 protein. The data contain some 120,000 distinct CDR3 sequences, 9% to 15% of them singletons. The receptor comes from a male donor with early-stage non-small cell lung cancer. Sequences were derived from PBMCs, sampled at follow-up. The genes are TRBV11-3 and TRBJ1-6; 7 bases are a match to TRBD1. In nucleotides, the CDR3 is TGTGCCAGCAGCTCCAGGACAGGAGAGAGTTCACCCCTCCACTTT. It specifies CASSSRTGESSPLHF.